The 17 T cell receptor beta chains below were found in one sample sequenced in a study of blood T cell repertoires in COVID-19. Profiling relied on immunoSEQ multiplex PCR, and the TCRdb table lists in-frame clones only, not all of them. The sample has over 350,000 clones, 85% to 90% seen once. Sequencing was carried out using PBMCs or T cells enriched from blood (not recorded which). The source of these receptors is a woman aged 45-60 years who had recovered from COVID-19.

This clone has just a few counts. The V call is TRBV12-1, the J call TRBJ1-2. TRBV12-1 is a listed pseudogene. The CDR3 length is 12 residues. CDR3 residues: CASSFDSRGYTF. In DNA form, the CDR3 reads TGTGCCAGCAGCTTTGATTCGCGGGGCTACACCTTC.

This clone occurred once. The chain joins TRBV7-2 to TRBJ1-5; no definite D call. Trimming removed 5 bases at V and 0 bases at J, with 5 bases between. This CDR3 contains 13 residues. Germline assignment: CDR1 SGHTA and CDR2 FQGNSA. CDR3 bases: TGTGCCAGCAGCGCGCATAGCAATCAGCCCCAGCATTTT. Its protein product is CASSAHSNQPQHF. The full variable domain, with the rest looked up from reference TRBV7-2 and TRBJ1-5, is GAGVSQSPSNKVTEKGKDVELRCDPISGHTALYWYRQSLGQGLEFLIYFQGNSAPDKSGLPSDRFSAERTGGSVSTLTIQRTQQEDSAVYLCASSAHSNQPQHFGDGTRLSIL.

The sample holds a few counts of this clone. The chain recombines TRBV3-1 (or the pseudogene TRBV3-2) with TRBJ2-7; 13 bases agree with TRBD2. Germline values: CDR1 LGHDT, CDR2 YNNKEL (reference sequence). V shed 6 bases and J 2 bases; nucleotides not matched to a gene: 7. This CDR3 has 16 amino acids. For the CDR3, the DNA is TGTGCCAGCAGTCTGACTAGCGGGGGGCTCACCTACGAGCAGTACTTC. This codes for CASSLTSGGLTYEQYF.

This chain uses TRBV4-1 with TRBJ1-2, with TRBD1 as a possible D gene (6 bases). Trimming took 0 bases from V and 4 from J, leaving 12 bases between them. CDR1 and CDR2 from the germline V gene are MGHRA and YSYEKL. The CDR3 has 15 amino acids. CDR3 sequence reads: CASSQDSTRGYGYTF. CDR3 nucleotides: TGCGCCAGCAGCCAAGATTCGACCAGGGGCTATGGCTACACCTTC.

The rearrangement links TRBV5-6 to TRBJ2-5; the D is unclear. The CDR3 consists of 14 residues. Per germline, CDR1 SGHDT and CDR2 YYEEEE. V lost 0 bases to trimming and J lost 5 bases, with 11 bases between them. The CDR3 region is CASSLAGIYETQYF. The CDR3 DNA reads TGTGCCAGCAGCTTGGCCGGTATCTACGAGACCCAGTACTTC.

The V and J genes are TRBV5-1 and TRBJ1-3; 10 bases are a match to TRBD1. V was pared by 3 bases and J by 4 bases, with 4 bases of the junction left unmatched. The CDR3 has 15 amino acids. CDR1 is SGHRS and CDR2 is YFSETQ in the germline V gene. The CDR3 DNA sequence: TGCGCCAGCAGCTCAGACAGGGGGCCAGGAAACACCATATATTTT. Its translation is CASSSDRGPGNTIYF. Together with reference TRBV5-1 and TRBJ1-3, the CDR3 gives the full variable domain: KAGVTQTPRYLIKTRGQQVTLSCSPISGHRSVSWYQQTPGQGLQFLFEYFSETQRNKGNFPGRFSGRQFSNSRSEMNVSTLELGDSALYLCASSSDRGPGNTIYFGEGSWLTVV.

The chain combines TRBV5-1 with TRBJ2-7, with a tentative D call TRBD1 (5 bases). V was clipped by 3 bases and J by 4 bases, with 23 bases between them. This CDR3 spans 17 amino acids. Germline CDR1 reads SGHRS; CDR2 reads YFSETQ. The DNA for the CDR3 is TGCGCCAGCAGCTCCGGCCGTCAGAGACAGAGCCGATACGAGCAGTACTTC. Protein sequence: CASSSGRQRQSRYEQYF.

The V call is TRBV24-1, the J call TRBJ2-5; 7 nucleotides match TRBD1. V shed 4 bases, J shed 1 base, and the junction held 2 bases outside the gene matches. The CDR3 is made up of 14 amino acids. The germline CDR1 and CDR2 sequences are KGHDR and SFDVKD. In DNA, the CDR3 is TGTGCCACCAGTGACCGGACAGGCCAAGAGACCCAGTACTTC. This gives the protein CATSDRTGQETQYF.

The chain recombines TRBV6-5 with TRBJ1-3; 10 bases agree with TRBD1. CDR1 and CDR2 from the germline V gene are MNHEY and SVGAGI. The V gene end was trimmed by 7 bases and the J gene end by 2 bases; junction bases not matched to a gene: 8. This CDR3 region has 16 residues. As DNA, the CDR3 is TGTGCCAGCACCTACTCCGGGACAGGGGCTGGAAACACCATATATTTT. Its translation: CASTYSGTGAGNTIYF.

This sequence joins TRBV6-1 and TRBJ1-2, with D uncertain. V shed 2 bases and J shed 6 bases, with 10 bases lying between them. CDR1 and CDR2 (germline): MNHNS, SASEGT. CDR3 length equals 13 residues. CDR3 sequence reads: CASSETTVDGYTF. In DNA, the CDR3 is TGTGCCAGCAGTGAAACCACAGTGGATGGCTACACCTTC.

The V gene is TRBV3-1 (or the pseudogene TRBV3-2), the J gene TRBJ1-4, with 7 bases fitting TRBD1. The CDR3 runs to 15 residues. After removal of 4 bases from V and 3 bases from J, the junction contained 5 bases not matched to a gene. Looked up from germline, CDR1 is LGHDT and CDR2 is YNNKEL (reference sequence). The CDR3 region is CASSLGRGPNEKLFF. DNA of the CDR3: TGTGCCAGCAGCCTGGGAAGGGGGCCTAATGAAAAACTGTTTTTT.

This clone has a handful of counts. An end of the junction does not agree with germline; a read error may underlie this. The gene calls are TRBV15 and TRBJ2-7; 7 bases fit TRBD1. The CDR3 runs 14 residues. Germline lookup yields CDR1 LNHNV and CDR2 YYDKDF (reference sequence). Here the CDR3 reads CATSRDRGPYAQYF. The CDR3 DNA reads TGTGCCACCAGCAGAGATAGGGGGCCCTACGCGCAGTACTTC.

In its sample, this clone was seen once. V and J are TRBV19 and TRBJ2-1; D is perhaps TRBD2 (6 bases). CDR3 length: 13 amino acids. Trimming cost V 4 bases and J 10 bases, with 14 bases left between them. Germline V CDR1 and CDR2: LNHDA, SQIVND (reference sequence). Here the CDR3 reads CASSRVHRGEQFF. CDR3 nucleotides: TGTGCCAGTAGTAGGGTCCACCGGGGGGAGCAGTTCTTC. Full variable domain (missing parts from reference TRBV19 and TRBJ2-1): DGGITQSPKYLFRKEGQNVTLSCEQNLNHDAMYWYRQDPGQGLRLIYYSQIVNDFQKGDIAEGYSVSREKKESFPLTVTSAQKNPTAFYLCASSRVHRGEQFFGPGTRLTVL.

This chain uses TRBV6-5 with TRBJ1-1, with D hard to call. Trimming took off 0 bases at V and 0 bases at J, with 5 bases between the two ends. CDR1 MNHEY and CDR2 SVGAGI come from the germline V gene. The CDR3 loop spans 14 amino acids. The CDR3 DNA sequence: TGTGCCAGCAGTTACTCCACATTGAACACTGAAGCTTTCTTT. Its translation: CASSYSTLNTEAFF.

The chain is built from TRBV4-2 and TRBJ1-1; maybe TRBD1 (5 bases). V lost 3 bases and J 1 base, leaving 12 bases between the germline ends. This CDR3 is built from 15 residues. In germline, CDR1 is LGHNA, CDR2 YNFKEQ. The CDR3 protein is CASSHEGVRNTEAFF. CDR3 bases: TGTGCCAGCAGCCACGAAGGGGTGCGGAACACTGAAGCTTTCTTT.

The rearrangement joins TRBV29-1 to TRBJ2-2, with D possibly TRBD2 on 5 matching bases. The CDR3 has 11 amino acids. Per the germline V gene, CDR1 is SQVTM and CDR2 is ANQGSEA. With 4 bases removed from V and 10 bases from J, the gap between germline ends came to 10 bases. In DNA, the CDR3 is TGCAGCGTTGCGCTAGCCGAGGAGCTGTTTTTT. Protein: CSVALAEELFF.

The CDR3 nucleotides read TGTGCCAGCAGCGGGACAGGGAGAAACACCATATATTTT. Translated: CASSGTGRNTIYF. The chain recombines TRBV6-5 with TRBJ1-3; 9 positions match TRBD1. The J segment lost 5 bases and the V segment lost 6 bases, leaving 2 bases of the junction unmatched. Germline loops: CDR1 MNHEY, CDR2 SVGAGI. The length of the CDR3 is 13 residues.